This T cell receptor (beta chain) originates from a study of cytomegalovirus exposure and HLA in healthy donors. To note about this clone: Its specificity is unknown.

The PCR contained 60 Vbeta and 13 Jbeta primers. TCRdb's table, derived via immunoSEQ multiplex PCR, lists solely in-frame clones and lacks some. Seen here are approximately 180,000 clones, over 60% observed once, and the top ten hold roughly 0.99%. Study outcomes and limitations: Cytomegalovirus association was listed for 150 or so TCR beta chains. The study reported that TCR beta sequences accurately predicted HLA-A and HLA-B alleles in most subjects. The Asian-associated ancestry cluster reportedly had fewer N-insertions than the roughly 700-donor mean in a later analysis.

Sequenced input: PBMCs. The receptor's source is a woman aged 40 to 50 in good health and CMV-seronegative.

CDR3 DNA: TGTGCCAGCAGTCTAGGGGGTGAAAAACTGTTTTTT. Translating it yields CASSLGGEKLFF. This chain connects TRBV7-9 to TRBJ1-4; maybe TRBD1 (6 bases). The CDR3 contains 12 residues. Trimming took 6 bases from V and 7 from J, leaving 9 bases between them. The V gene's germline CDR1 is SEHNR and CDR2 FQNEAQ (reference sequence).